What follows describes a single TCR beta chain. The data originate from a study of blood T cell repertoires in COVID-19. In the study overall: From T cells, B-cell-depleted T cells, or PBMCs came the material, which was cDNA or gDNA.

Germline CDR1 reads MGHRA; CDR2 reads YSYEKL. There are 14 residues in the CDR3. Trimming removed 4 bases from V and 5 bases from J; junction bases left unmatched: 4. The protocol was immunoSEQ multiplex PCR, while the TCRdb copy is restricted to in-frame clones and leaves out a portion. The data contain roughly 85,000 clones, 86% of them singletons. Sequencing was carried out using peripheral blood. This receptor was obtained from a man aged 45 to 65 with active or convalescent COVID-19. V and J are TRBV4-1 and TRBJ2-2, with 7 bases matching TRBD2. CDR3 residues: CASSRDYLTGELFF. In nucleotides, the CDR3 is TGCGCCAGCAGCCGGGACTACCTAACCGGGGAGCTGTTTTTT.